The rows below give T cell receptor beta chains drawn from one sample of a study of T cells in Graves' hyperthyroidism and ophthalmopathy. Using its own MiXCR run on the multiplex PCR reads, TCRdb lists one record per CDR3 protein. This sample carries 250,000 to 300,000 distinct CDR3 sequences, about a sixth of them seen once, and the ten largest clones take about 50%. Sequencing used blood. The receptors stem from a woman aged 55 to 70 with Graves' ophthalmopathy. CDR3s include the opening cysteine and the closing phenylalanine or tryptophan. The D gene is left open where the match is weak. Some rows mark clone size as missing; the rest say once, few, many or name a class of expanded clone.

CDR3 DNA	CDR3 protein	CDR3 length	V gene	J gene	clone size	D gene
TGTGCCAGCAGTGAAGCCCGGCTAGGGGACAGGGTAAGACGCGCTTTCTTT	CASSEARLGDRVRRAFF	17	TRBV2	TRBJ1-1	many	TRBD1
TGCAGTGCAGGACAGGGCAGCTATGGCTACACCTTC	CSAGQGSYGYTF	12	TRBV20-1	TRBJ1-2	many	TRBD1
TGTGCCAGCAGTTTATGGGCACTAGCCCGGGGGTCCTACTTC	CASSLWALARGSYF	14	TRBV28	TRBJ2-5	many	.
TGTGCCTGGAGTGCCCTGGGGGAGCAGTACTTC	CAWSALGEQYF	11	TRBV30	TRBJ2-7	.	.
TGTGCCAGCAGCTTAGGGGGGGAGGGCTACTATGGCTACACCTTC	CASSLGGEGYYGYTF	15	TRBV7-2	TRBJ1-2	few	.
TGTGCCAGCAGACAGGGGGGTTCCGGGGAGCTGTTTTTT	CASRQGGSGELFF	13	TRBV2	TRBJ2-2	many	TRBD1
TGCGCCAGCAGCTCCCTACAGGGTACCTACGAGCAGTACTTC	CASSSLQGTYEQYF	14	TRBV5-1	TRBJ2-7	.	.
TGTGCCAGCAGTGAAAGTAGGGCAGATAATCAGCCCCAGCATTTT	CASSESRADNQPQHF	15	TRBV6-1	TRBJ1-5	.	.
TGTGCCAGCAGTGAAAGGGTATTGGGGGACACTGAAGCTTTCTTT	CASSERVLGDTEAFF	15	TRBV6-1	TRBJ1-1	.	.
TGTGCCACCCTGGGTAATCTTAACTCATACGAGCAGTACTTC	CATLGNLNSYEQYF	14	TRBV28	TRBJ2-7	few	.
TGTGCCAGCTCACCCCAAAACAATCAGCCCCAGCATTTT	CASSPQNNQPQHF	13	TRBV18	TRBJ1-5	.	.
TGCAGGCCCCTCCTATTAGCGGGAGGGAGTTTGGAGCAGTACTTC	CRPLLLAGGSLEQYF	15	TRBV20-1	TRBJ2-7	.	TRBD2
TGTGCCAGCAGCCGACCAGCGTCCTACGAGCAGTACTTC	CASSRPASYEQYF	13	TRBV6-2/TRBV6-3	TRBJ2-7	.	.
TGTGCCAGCAGCTTAAGGGGCAGGGAAGATACGCAGTATTTT	CASSLRGREDTQYF	14	TRBV7-2	TRBJ2-3	many	.
TGTGCCAACAAGGGGGGGGACACAGATACGCAGTATTTT	CANKGGDTDTQYF	13	TRBV3-2	TRBJ2-3	few	.
TGCGCCAGCAGCCGGTCGGGACTCTCTGACTATGGCTACACCTTC	CASSRSGLSDYGYTF	15	TRBV4-1	TRBJ1-2	.	.
TGTGCCAGCAGTCTCAACAGGAATCAGCCCCAGCATTTT	CASSLNRNQPQHF	13	TRBV6-2/TRBV6-3	TRBJ1-5	few	.
TGCAGTGCCATCTTCTTTGGGCGGGGGGGGGAGACCCCGTACTTT	CSAIFFGRGGETPYF	15	TRBV20-1	TRBJ1-6	.	.
TGTGCCATCCAGGAGGGAGACCAGCCCCAGCATTTT	CAIQEGDQPQHF	12	TRBV7-2	TRBJ1-5	many	.
TGCAGCGTTGAAGCGGCCAAGGCAACTCGCGAGCAGTACTTC	CSVEAAKATREQYF	14	TRBV29-1	TRBJ2-7	few	.
TGCGCCAGCAGCGGCCACAGGGGGCGTACCGGGGAGCTGTTTTTT	CASSGHRGRTGELFF	15	TRBV5-1	TRBJ2-2	.	TRBD1
TGTGCCAGTAGATGGACAGCGAACACTGAAGCTTTCTTT	CASRWTANTEAFF	13	TRBV19	TRBJ1-1	many	.
TGCAGTGCTAGGTCGGGGCAGGGCGGCTACACCTTC	CSARSGQGGYTF	12	TRBV20-1	TRBJ1-2	many	.
TGTGCCAGCAGCCCTCAGGGACTAGATTCCTACAATGAGCAGTTCTTC	CASSPQGLDSYNEQFF	16	TRBV7-2	TRBJ2-1	many	TRBD2
TGTGCCAGCAGTGCAGACCTCTTGGGTCCCACAGAAGCTTTCTTT	CASSADLLGPTEAFF	15	TRBV27	TRBJ1-1	many	.
TGTGCCAGCAGCGTAGAGACTAGCGGGAGTAATGAGCAGTTCTTC	CASSVETSGSNEQFF	15	TRBV9	TRBJ2-1	.	TRBD2
TGTGCCAGCAGCGTAGAAGGGAGTAATGAAAAACTGTTTTTT	CASSVEGSNEKLFF	14	TRBV9	TRBJ1-4	many	.
TGTGCCAGCAGCTTACGACGGGCTAGCGGCTACGAGCAGTACTTC	CASSLRRASGYEQYF	15	TRBV7-2	TRBJ2-7	many	TRBD2
TGCGCCAGCAGCCAAGATGGGCGCAAGAACACTGAAGCTTTCTTT	CASSQDGRKNTEAFF	15	TRBV4-3	TRBJ1-1	few	.
TGTGCCAGCTCACAAGGACAGGGCCCTAACTATGGCTACACCTTC	CASSQGQGPNYGYTF	15	TRBV18	TRBJ1-2	few	TRBD1
TGCAGCTATCCTAGGCGGACCTACGAGCAGTACTTC	CSYPRRTYEQYF	12	TRBV20-1	TRBJ2-7	few	.
TGTGCCAGCAGCTTGGTACGGGAGCGAGGCAATGAGCAGTTCTTC	CASSLVRERGNEQFF	15	TRBV5-5	TRBJ2-1	many	.
TGTGCCAGCAGCAGCCCTGGGGGGGGAAAAGAGACCCAGTACTTC	CASSSPGGGKETQYF	15	TRBV6-1	TRBJ2-5	.	TRBD2
TGTGCCAGCTCACCAAACCAGGCAGGCGAGCAGTACTTC	CASSPNQAGEQYF	13	TRBV18	TRBJ2-7	many	.
TGTGCCACCAGCAGAGATCTCCCGGGAAGCTATGGCTACACCTTC	CATSRDLPGSYGYTF	15	TRBV15	TRBJ1-2	many	.
TGTGCCAGCAGCTTACTGACAGCCGGTACGCAGTATTTT	CASSLLTAGTQYF	13	TRBV7-9	TRBJ2-3	many	.
TGTGCCAGCAGTGTCCCGGGACGGCGCAATCAGCCCCAGCATTTT	CASSVPGRRNQPQHF	15	TRBV28	TRBJ1-5	many	.
TGTGCCACCAGCAAAATTTACGGGCGTTTCTCCTACGAGCAGTACTTC	CATSKIYGRFSYEQYF	16	TRBV15	TRBJ2-7	few	.
TGTGCCAGCAGCTTGTATGACAGGGTGGAAGGCTACACCTTC	CASSLYDRVEGYTF	14	TRBV5-6	TRBJ1-2	.	TRBD1